The 27 T cell receptor beta chains below all came from one sample that was sequenced in a study of T cells in Graves' hyperthyroidism and ophthalmopathy. RNA transcripts were the template for amplifying TCR beta CDR3 regions. HTBI primers were the set used in a first-round RT-PCR of the TCR CDR3. TCRdb re-derived calls from the multiplex PCR reads in MiXCR, one entry per CDR3 protein. The profile shows about 400,000 distinct CDR3 sequences, less than 15% of them singletons. The specimen sequenced was blood. The receptors derive from a woman between 18 and 29 years old with Graves' hyperthyroidism.

This rearrangement joins TRBV18 to TRBJ1-5, with 9 nucleotides matching TRBD1. Germline V CDR1 and CDR2: KGHSH, LQKENI. V gave up 5 bases and J gave up 2 bases; unmatched junction bases: 13. The CDR3 totals 18 residues. The CDR3 is CASSADRGGSYGNQPQHF. Here the CDR3 DNA reads TGTGCCAGCTCAGCGGACAGGGGAGGGTCTTATGGCAATCAGCCCCAGCATTTT.

This clonotype showed up many times. This chain joins TRBV29-1 and TRBJ1-4; no clear D gene. This CDR3 spans 15 amino acids. V dropped 3 bases and J dropped 0 bases, with 11 bases sitting between them. Per germline, CDR1 SQVTM and CDR2 ANQGSEA. CDR3 loop: CSVDGGPATNEKLFF. The CDR3 region has the DNA TGCAGCGTTGATGGAGGGCCGGCAACTAATGAAAAACTGTTTTTT.

There are many counts of this clonotype. The chain is built from TRBV27 and TRBJ2-2; tentatively, D is TRBD1 (6 bases). Trimming shortened V by 4 bases and J by 4 bases, and 13 bases separated the two germline ends. Germline-derived CDR1 and CDR2 are MNHEY and SMNVEV (reference sequence). CDR3 length equals 15 residues. CDR3 sequence: CASSSPGVLTGELFF. The CDR3 nucleotides are TGTGCCAGCAGTTCACCAGGGGTCCTCACCGGGGAGCTGTTTTTT.

This clonotype was observed many times. The genes are TRBV28 and TRBJ1-4, with TRBD1 as a possible D gene (5 bases). The CDR3 contains 15 residues. V lost 3 bases and J 8 bases, leaving 16 bases between the germline ends. Germline CDR1 and CDR2: MDHEN and SYDVKM. The CDR3, as DNA: TGTGCCAGCAGTTTGGGGTTCAGGGTGTTAGAAAAACTGTTTTTT. Translation: CASSLGFRVLEKLFF.

This clonotype was seen many times. The chain recombines TRBV18 with TRBJ1-5; 8 bases agree with TRBD1. The CDR3 is 16 residues long. The trim removed 3 bases at V and 1 base at J, leaving 5 bases unmatched. The germline gives CDR1 KGHSH, CDR2 LQKENI. The CDR3 DNA follows: TGTGCCAGCTCACCCGGACAGGGTGGCAGCAATCAGCCCCAGCATTTT. Translating it yields CASSPGQGGSNQPQHF.

This clonotype was detected ten times or more. The chain carries TRBV2 and TRBJ1-4, with a weak D call TRBD1 (5 bases). Per germline, CDR1 SNHLY and CDR2 FYNNEI. This CDR3 has 14 residues. Trimming removed 2 bases at V and 7 bases at J, with 11 bases between. CDR3 in amino acids: CASSEMQGGEKLFF. CDR3 nucleotides: TGTGCCAGCAGTGAAATGCAGGGAGGTGAAAAACTGTTTTTT.

This clonotype was found a few times. This clone may be a read error of a much larger clone one base away. V and J are TRBV2 and TRBJ2-1, with no clear D. Germline V gives CDR1 SNHLY, CDR2 FYNNEI. The CDR3 extends over 11 amino acids. The CDR3: CAGSGQNYQFF. In DNA, the CDR3 is TGTGCCGGCAGTGGGCAGAATTATCAGTTCTTC.

This rearrangement joins TRBV27 to TRBJ2-7; TRBD1 matches 8 bases. V lost 6 bases, J lost 2 bases, and 9 bases stayed unmatched. The length of the CDR3 is 15 residues. Per germline, CDR1 MNHEY and CDR2 SMNVEV (reference sequence). CDR3 nucleotide sequence: TGTGCCAGCAGATTTATTGGACAGGGACCCTACGAGCAGTACTTC. Its translation: CASRFIGQGPYEQYF.

This clonotype came up many times. The V call is TRBV2, the J call TRBJ2-5; 7 bases map to TRBD1. The CDR3 consists of 15 residues. Germline V gene lookup returns CDR1 SNHLY and CDR2 FYNNEI. The V segment lost 2 bases and the J segment 5 bases; nucleotides outside the gene matches: 8. The CDR3 coding sequence is TGTGCCAGCAGTGAACTAGACAGGGAAGGGGAGACCCAGTACTTC. Translated, it gives CASSELDREGETQYF.

This chain joins TRBV5-1 and TRBJ2-7; D gene uncertain. The germline V and J ends were trimmed by 4 bases and 3 bases, with 14 bases remaining between them. The germline CDR1 and CDR2 sequences are SGHRS and YFSETQ. The CDR3 runs 14 residues. The CDR3 bases are TGCGCCAGCAGCCCGGGCTCCCAAAACTACGAGCAGTACTTC. Translated, it gives CASSPGSQNYEQYF.

This clonotype has at least ten counts. The chain recombines TRBV12-3 or TRBV12-4 with TRBJ2-7, with 7 bases identical to TRBD2. The ends lost 8 bases at V and 3 bases at J; junction bases unmatched: 7. CDR3 length: 13 residues. The chain's CDR3 is CASAWGGDYEQYF. CDR3 coding DNA: TGTGCCAGCGCCTGGGGAGGGGACTACGAGCAGTACTTC.

In its sample, this clonotype was seen many times. The chain carries TRBV5-1 and TRBJ2-4; the D gene is possibly TRBD1 (5 bases). Trimming shortened V by 5 bases and J by 8 bases, and 14 bases separated the two germline ends. The CDR3 loop spans 13 amino acids. Germline V gene data show CDR1 as SGHRS and CDR2 as YFSETQ. The chain's CDR3 is CASSLGQGDIQYF. DNA for the CDR3: TGCGCCAGCAGTCTGGGGCAGGGTGACATTCAGTACTTC.

This clonotype was seen ten or more times. V usage is TRBV28 and J usage is TRBJ1-2; D not certain. Germline V gene lookup returns CDR1 MDHEN and CDR2 SYDVKM. The length of the CDR3 is 16 residues. V lost 1 base, J lost 6 bases, and 18 bases lay in between. The CDR3 is CASSLFSLDGHHGYTF. DNA of the CDR3: TGTGCCAGCAGTTTATTCTCGTTGGACGGGCACCATGGCTACACCTTC.

This clonotype appeared many times. The chain joins TRBV29-1 to TRBJ2-7; D tentatively reads TRBD1 or TRBD2 (5 bases each). CDR3 length: 13 residues. Germline V lookup: CDR1 SQVTM, CDR2 ANQGSEA. Trimming cost V 7 bases and J 2 bases, with 15 bases left between them. CDR3 residues: CSALGWGTYEQYF. The CDR3 region has the DNA TGCAGCGCCCTAGGGTGGGGGACCTACGAGCAGTACTTC.

This clonotype was seen repeatedly, ten times or more. The CDR3 region has the DNA TGTGCCAGCAGCTTACAGCCGGGGGACTTACAAGAGACCCAGTACTTC. It encodes CASSLQPGDLQETQYF. The gene calls are TRBV7-2 and TRBJ2-5, with a tentative D call TRBD2 (6 bases). This CDR3 region has 16 residues. CDR1 and CDR2 from the germline V gene are SGHTA and FQGNSA. V was trimmed by 2 bases and J by 2 bases, leaving 15 bases between them.

The CDR3 nucleotides are TGTGCCTCCTCGCGGGATGTACCAAATGAGCAGTTCTTC. This translates into CASSRDVPNEQFF. V and J are TRBV9 and TRBJ2-1, with D possibly matching TRBD2 (6 bases). The CDR3 spans 13 residues. Germline assignment: CDR1 SGDLS and CDR2 YYNGEE. V lost 10 bases and J lost 7, with 18 bases in between.

V usage is TRBV7-3 and J usage is TRBJ2-7, with TRBD2 as a possible D gene (7 bases). Trimming removed 2 bases from V and 3 bases from J, with 14 bases in between. The CDR3 spans 15 residues. Germline V gives CDR1 SGHTA, CDR2 FQGTGA. The CDR3 is CASSLGSGEGYEQYF. The CDR3 bases are TGTGCCAGCAGCTTAGGGTCAGGGGAGGGCTACGAGCAGTACTTC.

There are many counts of this clonotype. The chain joins TRBV6-1 to TRBJ2-3, with 8 bases identical to TRBD2. V was clipped by 5 bases and J by 3 bases; unmatched bases: 10. The CDR3 covers 16 residues. Looked up from germline, CDR1 is MNHNS and CDR2 is SASEGT. In DNA, the CDR3 is TGTGCCAGCAGTCCCCCTGGCGGGGGGAAAACAGATACGCAGTATTTT. Amino acid sequence: CASSPPGGGKTDTQYF.

Ten or more counts support this clonotype. The CDR3 here is CASSFEGSTEAFF. The CDR3 coding sequence is TGTGCCAGCAGTTTTGAAGGATCCACTGAAGCTTTCTTT. The chain uses TRBV12-3 or TRBV12-4 and TRBJ1-1; D uncertain. The CDR3 sequence is 13 residues long. The ends were cut back, 3 bases at V and 4 bases at J, with 9 bases in the middle.

The chain has TRBV19 and TRBJ1-2, with D possibly matching TRBD1 (5 bases). V lost 7 bases to trimming and J lost 8 bases, with 26 bases between them. CDR3 length: 16 residues. The germline V gene encodes CDR1 LNHDA and CDR2 SQIVND (reference sequence). The CDR3 reads CASTFTDRLYDEGYTF. Here the CDR3 DNA reads TGTGCCAGTACCTTTACCGACAGACTATATGACGAAGGCTACACCTTC.

This clonotype was found many times. The chain couples TRBV5-1 to TRBJ1-6; D call uncertain. This CDR3 comprises 14 residues. Deletions cut 5 bases from V and 0 bases from J, with 6 bases between. The germline CDR1 and CDR2 sequences are SGHRS and YFSETQ. CDR3 in DNA: TGCGCCAGCAGTGAGAGCTCCTATAATTCACCCCTCCACTTT. Translating it yields CASSESSYNSPLHF.

At least ten counts were recorded for this clonotype. V is TRBV6-2 or TRBV6-3 and J is TRBJ2-4; D unclear. Germline CDR1 is MNHEY and CDR2 is SVGEGT. V gave up 0 bases and J gave up 10 bases, with 4 bases separating them. This CDR3 contains 11 residues. Here the CDR3 DNA reads TGTGCCAGCAGTTACTCGCAAATTCAGTACTTC. Protein: CASSYSQIQYF.

Comment on this clonotype: A much larger clone is a single base away; this may be a read error. The rearrangement uses TRBV7-2 and TRBJ2-1; D is uncertain. The germline V gene encodes CDR1 SGHTA and CDR2 FQGNSA. The germline V and J ends were trimmed by 1 base and 14 bases, with 12 bases remaining between them. This CDR3 comprises 12 residues. In DNA form, the CDR3 reads TGTACCAGCAGCTTAGAGGAGCTAAGGAAGTTCTTC. Its translation is CTSSLEELRKFF.

This clonotype was recorded many times. The chain links TRBV7-3 to TRBJ2-2; 8 bases map to TRBD1. This CDR3 has 17 amino acids. V was pared by 2 bases and J by 4 bases, with 9 bases of the junction left unmatched. The germline V gene has CDR1 SGHTA and CDR2 FQGTGA. The DNA of the CDR3 is TGTGCCAGCAGCTTATCGCGACAGGGGATAGGCACCGGGGAGCTGTTTTTT. Its translation: CASSLSRQGIGTGELFF.

This clonotype was recorded many times. The rearrangement uses TRBV7-6 and TRBJ1-4; weak D call: TRBD1 (5 bases). This CDR3 region has 15 residues. Germline V gene sequence: CDR1 SGHVS, CDR2 FNYEAQ. V lost 5 bases and J lost 0, with 10 bases in between. The CDR3 DNA follows: TGTGCCAGCAGCCGTGACAGCTCAACTAATGAAAAACTGTTTTTT. This sequence encodes CASSRDSSTNEKLFF.

The chain employs TRBV10-3 and TRBJ2-2; possible D gene TRBD2, 6 bases. This CDR3 region has 14 residues. Germline V gene data show CDR1 as ENHRY and CDR2 as SYGVKD. The V end was cut by 3 bases, the J end by 6 bases, with 11 bases between. The CDR3 coding sequence is TGTGCCATCAGTGAAACCAGGGAGGCCGGGGAGCTGTTTTTT. This sequence encodes CAISETREAGELFF.

This clonotype was recorded many times. The chain recombines TRBV28 with TRBJ1-6, with D possibly being TRBD1 (6 bases). The CDR3 contains 14 residues. Germline V CDR1 and CDR2: MDHEN, SYDVKM. The V end lost 5 bases, the J end lost 4 bases, and 9 bases lay between the germline ends. The CDR3 here is CASSGGQYNSPLHF. As DNA, the CDR3 is TGTGCCAGCAGTGGGGGCCAGTATAATTCACCCCTCCACTTT.